The source of this T cell receptor beta chain is a study of control samples from healthy donors and cancer patients. Sequencing used immunoSEQ multiplex PCR; TCRdb keeps in-frame clones, though not all of them. The data contain approximately 130,000 clones, approximately 87% of them singletons. CDR3 length: 13 amino acids. Trimming removed 4 bases from V and 8 bases from J, with 12 bases in between. In germline, CDR1 is SQVTM, CDR2 ANQGSEA. The receptor was derived from a man aged 60 to 69 in good health. The chain uses TRBV29-1 and TRBJ1-6; the D is unclear. Sample: blood. Here the CDR3 reads CSVGEGPYSPLHF. Written as DNA, the CDR3 is TGCAGCGTTGGGGAGGGTCCCTATTCACCCCTCCACTTT. The variable domain in full, with the rest retrieved from reference TRBV29-1 and TRBJ1-6, is SAVISQKPSRDICQRGTSLTIQCQVDSQVTMMFWYRQQPGQSLTLIATANQGSEATYESGFVIDKFPISRPNLTFSTLTVSNMSPEDSSIYLCSVGEGPYSPLHFGNGTRLTVT.